This T cell receptor (beta chain) was sequenced for a study of blood T cells in healthy people across ages. This clonotype was seen at least ten times. A second roughly 6 to 12 cycle PCR used barcoded and J-beta primers. Via MiXCR, TCRdb re-called the 5' RACE reads, giving one row per CDR3 protein. The sample contains almost 800,000 distinct CDR3 sequences, 58% of which appear only once. Healthy Russian Caucasian donors spanned ages about 6 to 95 years. Sample: blood. The clonotype was recovered from a man aged 30 to 45 in good health.

CDR3 region: CASSVSRNGYTF. CDR3 nucleotides: TGTGCCAGCAGCGTTTCCAGGAATGGCTACACCTTC. This rearrangement joins TRBV9 to TRBJ1-2; D call uncertain. Germline lookup yields CDR1 SGDLS and CDR2 YYNGEE. Trimming shortened V by 2 bases and J by 6 bases, and 8 bases separated the two germline ends. This CDR3 is built from 12 residues.